A selection of T cell receptor beta chains follows, all from one sample in a study of blood T cell repertoires in COVID-19. Repertoires were generated with immunoSEQ multiplex PCR, while TCRdb's copy carries only in-frame clones and drops some. The sample holds 130,000 to 150,000 clones, 80% seen once. Input material: peripheral blood. The source is a man in his sixties or seventies who had recovered from COVID-19. Each CDR3 is given with its conserved first and last residue. D genes are given only for firm matches. Part of the rows lack a size; the others show once, few, many or a class for expanded clones.

cdr3_aa cdr3_nt v_call d_call clone_size j_call
CASSPIWDRVQFF TGTGCCAGCAGCCCCATTTGGGACAGAGTGCAGTTCTTC TRBV7-6 TRBD1 . TRBJ2-1
CASSQGAGNTIYF TGTGCCAGCAGCCAGGGTGCTGGAAACACCATATATTTT TRBV7-3 . . TRBJ1-3
CASSIGTSGTGETQYF TGTGCCAGCAGTATCGGGACTAGCGGGACCGGAGAGACCCAGTACTTC TRBV5-8 TRBD2 . TRBJ2-5
CASSSSGKYIGLESGELFF TGTGCCAGCAGCTCCTCGGGCAAGTATATCGGACTAGAATCCGGGGAGCTGTTTTTT TRBV5-8 TRBD2 . TRBJ2-2
CASSLGGTGEFRETQYF TGTGCCAGCAGCTTAGGGGGGACAGGGGAATTTCGAGAGACCCAGTACTTC TRBV7-2 TRBD1 . TRBJ2-5
CATSDRHQGGLNEQFF TGTGCCACCAGTGATCGACACCAGGGGGGATTGAATGAGCAGTTCTTC TRBV24-1 . once TRBJ2-1
CASNKGGGYEQYF TGTGCCAGCAATAAAGGTGGCGGCTACGAGCAGTACTTC TRBV6-5 . . TRBJ2-7
CASSTNTGELFF TGTGCCAGCAGTACAAACACCGGGGAGCTGTTTTTT TRBV6-5 . . TRBJ2-2
CASSQGDRAPREQYF TGCGCCAGCAGCCAAGGGGACAGGGCCCCAAGGGAGCAGTACTTC TRBV4-1 TRBD1 . TRBJ2-7
CASRPTGGLNTEAFF TGTGCCAGCAGGCCGACAGGGGGATTGAACACTGAAGCTTTCTTT TRBV5-6 TRBD1 . TRBJ1-1
CAWSLSDTEAFF TGTGCCTGGAGCCTTTCCGACACTGAAGCTTTCTTT TRBV30 . . TRBJ1-1
CASSQEAIAGFYNEQFF TGCGCCAGCAGCCAAGAGGCGATAGCGGGGTTCTACAATGAGCAGTTCTTC TRBV4-1 TRBD2 . TRBJ2-1
CASSLWSGTEAFF TGCGCCAGCAGCTTGTGGTCGGGGACTGAAGCTTTCTTT TRBV5-1 . . TRBJ1-1
CASSLEGQDNSPLHF TGTGCCAGCAGCTTGGAGGGACAGGATAATTCACCCCTCCACTTT TRBV5-5 TRBD1 . TRBJ1-6
CASSRRSYNEQFF TGTGCCAGCTCGAGGAGGTCCTACAATGAGCAGTTCTTC TRBV6-5 . . TRBJ2-1
CASSWNGPTYEQYF TGTGCCAGCAGTTGGAATGGGCCTACCTACGAGCAGTACTTC TRBV6-5 . once TRBJ2-7
CASSYEGNYGYTF TGTGCCAGCAGCTACGAGGGTAACTATGGCTACACCTTC TRBV7-9 . . TRBJ1-2